This entry features one TCR beta chain sequence. Libraries were prepared by immunoSEQ multiplex PCR; TCRdb keeps only in-frame clonotypes and omits some of them. The sample includes approximately 840,000 clones, 96% seen only once; the top ten take about 0.21%. With 2 bases removed from V and 4 bases from J, the gap between germline ends came to 9 bases. Germline V lookup: CDR1 MRHNA, CDR2 SNTAGT. CDR3 size: 14 residues. The sample is drawn from a study of shared clonotypes between healthy human individuals. CD45RO-negative CD8 cells positively selected for CCR7 made up the naive population, which excluded terminally differentiated effector memory CD45RA+ cells. Donors were healthy HIV-negative adults without recently reported acute infections or vaccinations.

This chain joins TRBV6-4 and TRBJ2-1; D may be TRBD1 (6 bases). The TCR originated in a young man in good health. The sample consisted of naive CD8+ T cells sorted from blood. Here the CDR3 reads CASSDGDRYNEQFF. CDR3 DNA: TGTGCCAGCAGTGACGGAGACAGGTACAATGAGCAGTTCTTC.